Following are 30 T cell receptor beta chains from one sample sequenced in a study of T-cell memory formation after mild COVID-19. Each CDR3 protein gets one entry after TCRdb re-called the 5' RACE reads with MiXCR. Of about 360,000 distinct CDR3 sequences listed, 14% are singletons. Material for sequencing was PBMCs or a T cell subset sorted from them (not recorded which). These receptors all come from a man younger than 35 who had mild COVID-19 (a few samples of this study predate the infection). Cell type and time point are not known.

The sample holds a few counts of this clonotype. V gene TRBV7-3 combines with J gene TRBJ2-5, with 14 bases aligning to TRBD2. Losses at the gene ends were 3 bases for V and 2 bases for J; bases not matched to a gene: 2. Per the germline V gene, CDR1 is SGHTA and CDR2 is FQGTGA. The CDR3 totals 16 residues. The CDR3 DNA sequence: TGTGCCAGCAGCTTGACTAGCGGGGGGGTTCAAGAGACCCAGTACTTC. Translation: CASSLTSGGVQETQYF.

The rearrangement links TRBV6-5 to TRBJ1-6; no clear D. The germline CDR1 and CDR2 sequences are MNHEY and SVGAGI. V gave up 0 bases and J gave up 3 bases, with 6 bases separating them. The CDR3 spans 15 residues. In DNA, the CDR3 is TGTGCCAGCAGTTACTCGAGCCTCTATAATTCACCCCTCCACTTT. Amino acids: CASSYSSLYNSPLHF.

The gene calls are TRBV12-3 or TRBV12-4 and TRBJ2-3, with 9 bases identical to TRBD1. V lost 2 bases to trimming and J lost 10 bases; unmatched junction nucleotides: 4. There are 13 residues in the CDR3. The chain's CDR3 is CASSLTGQGSQYF. In DNA form, the CDR3 reads TGTGCCAGCAGTTTAACGGGACAGGGATCGCAGTATTTT.

This clonotype was seen more than once but under ten times. The V and J genes are TRBV7-2 and TRBJ1-3, with D possibly matching TRBD1 (5 bases). This CDR3 comprises 14 residues. Deletions cut 5 bases from V and 3 bases from J, with 11 bases between. In germline, CDR1 is SGHTA, CDR2 FQGNSA. CDR3 protein: CASSLGGFGNTIYF. The CDR3 DNA sequence: TGTGCCAGCAGCCTGGGGGGGTTTGGAAACACCATATATTTT. The complete variable domain, with remaining parts taken from reference TRBV7-2 and TRBJ1-3, reads GAGVSQSPSNKVTEKGKDVELRCDPISGHTALYWYRQSLGQGLEFLIYFQGNSAPDKSGLPSDRFSAERTGGSVSTLTIQRTQQEDSAVYLCASSLGGFGNTIYFGEGSWLTVV.

This chain connects TRBV7-2 to TRBJ1-4; D perhaps matches TRBD1 (5 bases). The V gene's germline CDR1 is SGHTA and CDR2 FQGNSA. This CDR3 has 16 residues. V lost 4 bases and J 0 bases, leaving 12 bases between the germline ends. CDR3 residues: CASSSSMGATNEKLFF. The DNA for the CDR3 is TGTGCCAGCAGCTCGTCCATGGGGGCAACTAATGAAAAACTGTTTTTT.

This clonotype was detected ten times or more. This chain connects TRBV12-3 or TRBV12-4 to TRBJ2-7; TRBD1 is a possible D gene (6 bases). The CDR3 runs to 13 residues. V was shortened by 4 bases and J by 2 bases, with 9 bases between the two germline ends. The CDR3 DNA sequence: TGTGCCAGCAGTTGGGGGCCGACCTACGAGCAGTACTTC. Amino acids: CASSWGPTYEQYF.

This clonotype has at least ten counts. The chain recombines TRBV20-1 with TRBJ1-5, with 7 nucleotides matching TRBD1. The trim removed 4 bases at V and 0 bases at J, leaving 9 bases unmatched. Germline values: CDR1 DFQATT, CDR2 SNEGSKA (reference sequence). The CDR3 contains 16 residues. The CDR3 loop reads CSAIGGGSNSNQPQHF. Here the CDR3 DNA reads TGCAGTGCTATAGGGGGCGGCAGTAATAGCAATCAGCCCCAGCATTTT.

This clonotype was observed a handful of times. The chain links TRBV5-1 to TRBJ1-4; D unclear. The CDR3 extends over 14 amino acids. Germline CDR1 is SGHRS and CDR2 is YFSETQ. V was shortened by 1 base and J by 8 bases, with 12 bases between the two germline ends. The CDR3 coding sequence is TGCGCCAGCAGCTTGTCACCATCGGGCGAAAAACTGTTTTTT. Encoded protein: CASSLSPSGEKLFF.

A few counts support this clonotype. The chain is built from TRBV4-2 and TRBJ2-3, with TRBD1 identical over 9 bases. Germline lookup yields CDR1 LGHNA and CDR2 YNFKEQ. Trimming cost V 3 bases and J 14 bases; bases outside gene matches: 15. The CDR3 has 15 residues. The CDR3 DNA reads TGTGCCAGCAGCCAGGGGGACAGGGCCGAAGGTATGCGGTATTTT. This sequence encodes CASSQGDRAEGMRYF.

This clonotype was recorded a few times. This chain connects TRBV2 to TRBJ1-5; D is possibly TRBD1 (6 bases). This CDR3 is built from 16 residues. Trimming shortened V by 2 bases and J by 7 bases, and 18 bases separated the two germline ends. Germline V gene data show CDR1 as SNHLY and CDR2 as FYNNEI. The CDR3 is CASSESETGRVQPQHF. DNA of the CDR3: TGTGCCAGCAGTGAATCGGAGACAGGCCGAGTACAGCCCCAGCATTTT.

This chain uses TRBV4-1 with TRBJ2-4; D ambiguous. The CDR3 consists of 17 residues. Germline V gene lookup returns CDR1 MGHRA and CDR2 YSYEKL. Trimming took 3 bases from V and 1 from J, leaving 16 bases between them. Written as DNA, the CDR3 is TGCGCCAGCAGCCAGCCGGCGGCAGGCCGTGCCAAAAACATTCAGTACTTC. As protein: CASSQPAAGRAKNIQYF.

This clonotype came up once. This sequence joins TRBV20-1 and TRBJ1-5; 11 nucleotides match TRBD1. CDR1 DFQATT and CDR2 SNEGSKA come from the germline V gene (reference sequence). The trim removed 6 bases at V and 7 bases at J, leaving 8 bases unmatched. The length of the CDR3 is 14 residues. CDR3: CSATGQGAQQPQHF. The CDR3 DNA is TGCAGTGCCACCGGACAGGGGGCTCAACAGCCCCAGCATTTT.

Ten or more counts support this clonotype. The V and J genes are TRBV6-2 or TRBV6-3 and TRBJ2-7, with D hard to call. CDR1 is MNHEY and CDR2 is SVGEGT in the germline V gene. The CDR3 runs to 12 residues. V was shortened by 6 bases and J by 0 bases, with 6 bases between the two germline ends. The CDR3 bases are TGTGCCAGCAGCCGGAGCTCCTACGAGCAGTACTTC. Translation: CASSRSSYEQYF.

The chain uses TRBV7-9 and TRBJ1-6; no firm D call. The CDR3 is made up of 14 amino acids. The V gene lost 5 bases and the J gene lost 6 bases, with 11 bases spanning the gap. CDR1 and CDR2 from the germline V gene are SEHNR and FQNEAQ (reference sequence). CDR3 protein: CASSTWSGNSPLHF. The CDR3 region has the DNA TGTGCCAGCAGCACTTGGAGCGGTAATTCACCCCTCCACTTT.

The J gene is TRBJ1-2, the V gene TRBV5-4; possibly TRBD1 for D (5 bases). This CDR3 is built from 14 residues. The V gene lost 4 bases and the J gene lost 6 bases, with 16 bases spanning the gap. Germline values: CDR1 SGHNT, CDR2 YYREEE (reference sequence). The CDR3 loop reads CASSPQEASDGYTF. The CDR3 DNA sequence: TGTGCCAGCAGCCCACAGGAGGCGTCGGATGGCTACACCTTC.

This clonotype came up a few times. V usage is TRBV7-2 and J usage is TRBJ2-1; TRBD1 aligns across 7 bases. The CDR3 has 13 residues. Germline V gene data show CDR1 as SGHTA and CDR2 as FQGNSA. The junction had 4 bases not matched to a gene; V was cut back by 5 bases and J by 6 bases. The CDR3 nucleotides read TGTGCCAGCAGCCGACAGGGATTCAATGAGCAGTTCTTC. It codes for CASSRQGFNEQFF. The full variable domain, with the rest looked up from reference TRBV7-2 and TRBJ2-1, is GAGVSQSPSNKVTEKGKDVELRCDPISGHTALYWYRQSLGQGLEFLIYFQGNSAPDKSGLPSDRFSAERTGGSVSTLTIQRTQQEDSAVYLCASSRQGFNEQFFGPGTRLTVL.

Ten or more counts support this clonotype. This rearrangement joins TRBV7-9 to TRBJ1-2, with 9 bases identical to TRBD1. The CDR3 runs 15 residues. Germline lookup yields CDR1 SEHNR and CDR2 FQNEAQ (reference sequence). V was clipped by 6 bases and J by 1 base; unmatched bases: 6. CDR3 sequence reads: CASRPGQGSNYGYTF. The CDR3 nucleotides read TGTGCCAGCAGGCCGGGACAGGGAAGTAACTATGGCTACACCTTC. Supplemented by reference TRBV7-9 and TRBJ1-2, the full variable domain reads DTGVSQNPRHKITKRGQNVTFRCDPISEHNRLYWYRQTLGQGPEFLTYFQNEAQLEKSRLLSDRFSAERPKGSFSTLEIQRTEQGDSAMYLCASRPGQGSNYGYTFGSGTRLTVV.

This clonotype was counted at least ten times. The rearrangement uses TRBV6-4 and TRBJ2-2; D not certain. Germline V gene lookup returns CDR1 MRHNA and CDR2 SNTAGT. V gave up 0 bases and J gave up 4 bases, with 3 bases separating them. The CDR3 covers 13 residues. This chain's CDR3 is CASSDSSTGELFF. The CDR3 region has the DNA TGTGCCAGCAGTGACTCTAGCACCGGGGAGCTGTTTTTT.

This clonotype appeared many times. This chain connects TRBV29-1 to TRBJ2-2; D assignment may be TRBD1 or TRBD2 (5 bases each). Germline V gene sequence: CDR1 SQVTM, CDR2 ANQGSEA. The V end was cut by 7 bases, the J end by 4 bases, with 10 bases between. The CDR3 sequence is 12 residues long. DNA for the CDR3: TGCAGCGCCGGGACGCTCACCGGGGAGCTGTTTTTT. As protein: CSAGTLTGELFF.

This clonotype was seen repeatedly, ten times or more. This chain links TRBV12-3 or TRBV12-4 with TRBJ1-5; 9 bases fit TRBD1. V lost 5 bases and J lost 7; bases outside the gene matches: 9. The CDR3 sequence is 15 residues long. The CDR3 sequence: CASSKRPGQGQPQHF. CDR3 in DNA: TGTGCCAGCAGTAAAAGACCGGGACAGGGACAGCCCCAGCATTTT.

This clonotype was seen more than once but under ten times. This sequence joins TRBV4-3 and TRBJ2-3; D gene unclear. Per the germline V gene, CDR1 is LGHNA and CDR2 is YSLEER. This CDR3 comprises 14 residues. The germline V and J ends were trimmed by 1 base and 1 base, with 6 bases remaining between them. In DNA, the CDR3 is TGCGCCAGCAGCCAAGTCGAGGGCACAGATACGCAGTATTTT. Encoded protein: CASSQVEGTDTQYF.

V and J are TRBV12-3 or TRBV12-4 and TRBJ1-4; possibly TRBD1 for D (5 bases). The CDR3 extends over 15 amino acids. The germline V and J ends were trimmed by 3 bases and 8 bases, with 16 bases remaining between them. The CDR3 DNA follows: TGTGCCAGCAGTTTGAGGGGCCAACATCGGGAAAAACTGTTTTTT. Translated, it gives CASSLRGQHREKLFF.

The chain has TRBV5-1 and TRBJ2-4; possible D gene TRBD1, 7 bases. This CDR3 is 15 amino acids long. The germline CDR1 and CDR2 sequences are SGHRS and YFSETQ. V was shortened by 3 bases and J by 6 bases, with 16 bases between the two germline ends. CDR3 region: CASSYLQGGRNIQYF. The CDR3 coding sequence is TGCGCCAGCAGCTACCTTCAGGGGGGCAGAAACATTCAGTACTTC.

This clonotype was detected only a few times. The chain couples TRBV18 to TRBJ1-6, with D possibly matching TRBD1 (6 bases). The V end was cut by 5 bases, the J end by 5 bases, with 13 bases between. The CDR3 runs to 15 residues. CDR1 and CDR2 from the germline V gene are KGHSH and LQKENI. CDR3 in amino acids: CASSTVTGNNSPLHF. CDR3 DNA: TGTGCCAGCTCAACGGTAACAGGGAATAATTCACCCCTCCACTTT.

The sample holds a few counts of this clonotype. This chain connects TRBV20-1 to TRBJ1-5; no clear D. This CDR3 region has 13 residues. Germline CDR1 reads DFQATT; CDR2 reads SNEGSKA (reference sequence). The V end lost 6 bases, the J end lost 3 bases, and 12 bases lay between the germline ends. CDR3 coding DNA: TGCAGTGCGCGGGCCCTAACCAATCAGCCCCAGCATTTT. Encoded protein: CSARALTNQPQHF.

This clonotype was detected a few times. The rearrangement links TRBV2 to TRBJ1-5; perhaps TRBD1 as D (5 bases). Germline assignment: CDR1 SNHLY and CDR2 FYNNEI. The CDR3 is 15 residues long. Trimming cost V 6 bases and J 2 bases, with 14 bases left between them. CDR3 region: CASRKNLQGNQPQHF. DNA of the CDR3: TGTGCCAGCAGAAAAAACCTACAGGGCAATCAGCCCCAGCATTTT.

The chain recombines TRBV7-8 with TRBJ2-3; no clear D gene. This CDR3 spans 12 amino acids. CDR1 is SGHVS, CDR2 FQNEAQ, per germline. V dropped 5 bases and J dropped 6 bases, with 9 bases sitting between them. CDR3 residues: CASSRLRDTQYF. The DNA of the CDR3 is TGTGCCAGCAGCCGGCTTCGGGATACGCAGTATTTT.

This clonotype was counted a few times. The V and J genes are TRBV7-9 and TRBJ1-2; D gene unclear. V lost 8 bases and J lost 3, with 10 bases in between. This CDR3 spans 12 amino acids. CDR1 is SEHNR and CDR2 is FQNEAQ in the germline V gene (reference sequence). The CDR3 protein is CASHSDDYGYTF. In DNA, the CDR3 is TGTGCCAGCCATTCGGACGACTATGGCTACACCTTC.

This clonotype was seen more than once but under ten times. V usage is TRBV10-3 and J usage is TRBJ1-5; D possibly corresponds to TRBD1 (5 bases). The germline V gene encodes CDR1 ENHRY and CDR2 SYGVKD. The CDR3 sequence is 13 residues long. Trimming removed 3 bases from V and 4 bases from J, with 7 bases in between. CDR3 sequence (DNA): TGTGCCATCAGTGAAACAGGTAATCAGCCCCAGCATTTT. This encodes CAISETGNQPQHF.

The V gene is TRBV27, the J gene TRBJ2-1, with 7 bases matching TRBD1. The length of the CDR3 is 16 residues. Germline lookup yields CDR1 MNHEY and CDR2 SMNVEV (reference sequence). V was pared by 5 bases and J by 6 bases, with 13 bases of the junction left unmatched. The CDR3 DNA reads TGTGCCAGCAGTCCGCTCCGACAGGGATCGGGCAATGAGCAGTTCTTC. Protein product: CASSPLRQGSGNEQFF.